The present entry profiles one T cell receptor beta chain with its context. Its specificity is unknown. The data derive from a study of shared clonotypes between healthy human individuals. Across the whole study: Sampling drew on donors who were a couple of women and a few men aged 18 to 49. For every donor, three CD4 naive, three CD4 memory, two CD8 naive and one CD8 memory plates were used. Study-wide results and caveats: Lower generation probabilities were found for non-shared clonotypes than for those shared by all four donors.

It was across several immunoSEQ plates that each subset's genomic DNA was evenly split. The protocol was immunoSEQ multiplex PCR, while the TCRdb copy is restricted to in-frame clones and leaves out a portion. The profile shows 2 million to 2.5 million clones, over 85% of them singletons. This CDR3 is 16 amino acids long. Germline assignment: CDR1 SGHTA and CDR2 FQGNSA. Between the trimmed V and J ends, which lost 1 base and 2 bases, there was a span of 15 bases. The sample comprised naive CD4+ T cells from PBMCs. Indicated subset: CD45RA+ positively selected. The V and J genes are TRBV7-2 and TRBJ2-7; D is ambiguous. The TCR originated in a man in his late teens or twenties in good health. Some clones in this sample may be carry-over from other donors' samples. Here the CDR3 DNA reads TGTGCCAGCAGCTTAGAGTCCCAGGCCTTACCCTACGAGCAGTACTTC. The encoded protein is CASSLESQALPYEQYF.